This T cell receptor beta chain was recovered during a study of CD8 T cells in Susac syndrome. The study, taken as a whole, reports: Individuals included in the TCR sequencing and HLA analysis were acknowledged by the study to be relatively few in number.

Random hexamers were used to reverse transcribe an amount of roughly 0.5 to 1 ug RNA. TCR beta CDR3 was amplified by immunoSEQ multiplex PCR. This amplification extended across 54 Vbeta and 13 Jbeta segments. TCRdb processed the immunoSEQ multiplex PCR reads anew with MiXCR; each CDR3 protein has one entry. The sample includes approximately 200,000 distinct CDR3 sequences, 90% to 95% of them seen just once. V shed 3 bases and J shed 4 bases, with 16 bases lying between them. The length of the CDR3 is 15 residues. Per germline, CDR1 SGDLS and CDR2 YYNGEE. It was treatment-naive patients with stable or active relapsing-remitting disease who made up the multiple sclerosis controls. TEMRA cells were enriched by FACS, while CD8+ and CD4+ T cells were obtained through a negative isolation that was performed magnetically. Regarding this clonotype: Antigen unknown.

This receptor was identified in a human donor with multiple sclerosis. Sequencing was performed on CD4+ T cells from PBMCs. The chain combines TRBV9 with TRBJ1-2; D might be TRBD1 (5 bases). CDR3: CASSEAPGPIYGYTF. CDR3 in DNA: TGTGCCAGCAGCGAGGCCCCGGGGCCGATCTATGGCTACACCTTC.